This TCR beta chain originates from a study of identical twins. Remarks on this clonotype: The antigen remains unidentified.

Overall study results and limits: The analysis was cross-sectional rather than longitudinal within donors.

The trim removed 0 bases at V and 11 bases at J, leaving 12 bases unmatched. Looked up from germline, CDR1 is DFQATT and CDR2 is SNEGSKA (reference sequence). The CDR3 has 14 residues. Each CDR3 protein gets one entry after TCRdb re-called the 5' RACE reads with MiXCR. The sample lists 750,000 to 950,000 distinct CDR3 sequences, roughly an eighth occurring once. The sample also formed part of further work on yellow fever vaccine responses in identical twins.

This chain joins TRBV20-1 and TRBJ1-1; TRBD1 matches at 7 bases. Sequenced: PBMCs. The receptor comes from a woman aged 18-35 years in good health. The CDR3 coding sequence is TGCAGTGCTAGAGATGGGACAGCAGGGTATTCGGCTTTCTTT. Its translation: CSARDGTAGYSAFF.